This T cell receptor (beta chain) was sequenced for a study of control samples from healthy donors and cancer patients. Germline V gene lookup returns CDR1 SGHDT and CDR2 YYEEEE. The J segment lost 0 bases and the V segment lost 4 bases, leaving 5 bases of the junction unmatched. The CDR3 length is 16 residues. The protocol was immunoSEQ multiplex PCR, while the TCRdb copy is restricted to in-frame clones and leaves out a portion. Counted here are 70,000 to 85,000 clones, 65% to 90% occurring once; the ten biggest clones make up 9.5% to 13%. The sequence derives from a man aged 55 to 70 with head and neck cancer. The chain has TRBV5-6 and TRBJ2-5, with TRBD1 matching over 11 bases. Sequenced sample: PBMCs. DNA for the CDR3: TGTGCCAGCAGCACGGGACAGGGGGATTACCAAGAGACCCAGTACTTC. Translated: CASSTGQGDYQETQYF.